Listed here are 9 T cell receptor beta chains from one sample, sequenced in a study of blood T cells in healthy people across ages. Next came a second PCR, run for about 6 to 12 cycles, which used a sample-barcoded 5' primer along with a J-beta primer mix. TCRdb reprocessed the 5' RACE reads via MiXCR and lists one record per CDR3 protein. The sample lists around 940,000 distinct CDR3 sequences; roughly 51% were seen once. The sequencing sample was made of blood. The receptors originated from a woman aged 55-69 years in good health.

This chain links TRBV21-1 with TRBJ2-5; the table names TRBD2, a call not compared with the DNA. Matching the DNA end better, TRBJ2-7 makes the J call doubtful. TRBV21-1 has pseudogene status. The CDR3 covers 18 residues. The chain's CDR3 is CASPPSGLGEVLQAEQYF. CDR3 DNA: TGTGCCAGCCCCCCTAGCGGACTCGGAGAGGTCCTACAGGCCGAGCAGTACTTC.

J is TRBJ2-1 and V is TRBV20-1, with D possibly TRBD1 on 5 matching bases. CDR3 length equals 12 residues. Trimming took off 2 bases at V and 9 bases at J, with 11 bases between the two ends. Germline CDR1 is DFQATT and CDR2 is SNEGSKA (reference sequence). Written as DNA, the CDR3 is TGCAGTGCTAGAATGCAGGGAATTGAGCAGTTCTTC. This encodes CSARMQGIEQFF.

Only a few counts were recorded for this clonotype. CDR3 in amino acids: CASSFGGESSYNEQFF. CDR3 nucleotide sequence: TGTGCCAGCAGCTTCGGGGGGGAGAGCTCCTACAATGAGCAGTTCTTC. V is TRBV12-3 or TRBV12-4 and J is TRBJ2-1, with 8 bases that match TRBD2. The CDR3 is 16 residues long. The V segment lost 6 bases and the J segment 0 bases; nucleotides outside the gene matches: 7.

CDR3 in DNA: TGCAGTGCCCTGCGCCTAGCGGGAGGCCCAAACCACAAAAATGAGCAGTTCTTC. Amino acids: CSALRLAGGPNHKNEQFF. The chain links TRBV20-1 to TRBJ2-1; 11 nucleotides line up with TRBD2. There are 18 residues in the CDR3. J lost 7 bases, V lost 6 bases, and 20 bases had no gene match. Germline lookup yields CDR1 DFQATT and CDR2 SNEGSKA (reference sequence).

CDR3: CSAREQGILVNEQYF. For the CDR3, the DNA is TGCAGTGCTAGAGAACAGGGGATCCTAGTTAATGAGCAGTACTTC. The rearrangement links TRBV20-1 to TRBJ2-4; 7 bases agree with TRBD1. V lost 0 bases, J lost 13 bases, and 15 bases stayed unmatched. Looked up from germline, CDR1 is DFQATT and CDR2 is SNEGSKA (reference sequence). This CDR3 spans 15 amino acids.

The rearrangement links TRBV7-8 to TRBJ2-3; 7 bases fit TRBD2. V shed 0 bases and J 6 bases; nucleotides not matched to a gene: 12. Per the germline V gene, CDR1 is SGHVS and CDR2 is FQNEAQ. The CDR3 has 17 residues. CDR3 sequence (DNA): TGTGCCAGCAGCTTAGCCCGTGGTCGAGGGAGGGGTGATACGCAGTATTTT. Its translation: CASSLARGRGRGDTQYF.

In this sample, this clonotype turned up many times. The chain recombines TRBV7-2 with TRBJ2-3, with D possibly being TRBD2 (6 bases). The V gene lost 4 bases and the J gene lost 2 bases, with 22 bases spanning the gap. Germline-derived CDR1 and CDR2 are SGHTA and FQGNSA. CDR3 length equals 18 residues. The CDR3 here is CASSSGRGRGWVTDTQYF. CDR3 coding DNA: TGTGCCAGCAGCTCCGGGAGAGGCCGAGGATGGGTCACAGATACGCAGTATTTT.

A single count supports this clonotype. A junction boundary mismatches the germline segment, possibly from a read error. The chain carries TRBV4-3 and TRBJ2-5; D gene uncertain. The CDR3 spans 14 residues. Germline CDR1 LGHNA, CDR2 YSLEER. CDR3: CVSSLSRLQETQYF. The CDR3 nucleotides read TGCGTCAGCAGCCTCAGCAGACTCCAAGAGACCCAGTACTTC.

The table lists this clonotype with a few counts. V gene TRBV29-1 combines with J gene TRBJ2-5; the match to TRBD1 covers 7 bases. Germline CDR1 and CDR2: SQVTM and ANQGSEA. The CDR3 length is 14 residues. The ends lost 7 bases at V and 4 bases at J; junction bases unmatched: 12. CDR3 sequence reads: CSARQGRGGETQYF. The DNA for the CDR3 is TGCAGCGCCAGACAGGGACGAGGAGGAGAGACCCAGTACTTC.